This record concerns one T cell receptor beta chain sequence. The CDR3 is made up of 14 amino acids. Germline loops: CDR1 SGHDN, CDR2 FVKESK. V shed 3 bases and J shed 0 bases, with 6 bases lying between them. The data were obtained in a study of blood T cell repertoires in COVID-19. As for the study in general: PBMCs, B-cell-depleted T cells, or T cells were the source of the cDNA or gDNA that made up the material.

Measured with immunoSEQ multiplex PCR; TCRdb has only the in-frame clones, and not every one. The table has 100,000 to 120,000 clones, roughly 85% seen once. The sequence came from a woman older than 75 with active or convalescent COVID-19. The chain combines TRBV14 with TRBJ1-3, with D hard to call. The material sequenced was peripheral blood. The CDR3 DNA reads as TGTGCCAGCAGCCAGTGGAGCTCTGGAAACACCATATATTTT. Translating it yields CASSQWSSGNTIYF.